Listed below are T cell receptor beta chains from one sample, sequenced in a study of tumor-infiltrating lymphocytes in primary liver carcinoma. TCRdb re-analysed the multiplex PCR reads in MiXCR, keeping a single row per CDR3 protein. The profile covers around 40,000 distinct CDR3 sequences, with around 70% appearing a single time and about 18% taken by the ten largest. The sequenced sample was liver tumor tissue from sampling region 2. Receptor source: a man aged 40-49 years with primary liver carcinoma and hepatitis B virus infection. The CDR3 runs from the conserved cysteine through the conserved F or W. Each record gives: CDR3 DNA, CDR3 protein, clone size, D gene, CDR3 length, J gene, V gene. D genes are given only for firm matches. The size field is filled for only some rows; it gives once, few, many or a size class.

TGCGGCGGTTCAGGGGGAGGCTACGAACAGTACTTC	CGGSGGGYEQYF	-	-	12	TRBJ2-7	TRBV29-1
TGCACCAGCAGCCAACTAAGGACAGCAGGTTCTGGAAACAACATATATTTT	CTSSQLRTAGSGNNIYF	-	-	17	TRBJ1-3	TRBV4-1
TGTGCCAGCAGTTTATTTCAGGACTACAATAAGCAGTTCTTC	CASSLFQDYNKQFF	-	-	14	TRBJ2-1	TRBV11-3
TGTGCCAGCAACTTCTCGACAAACACAGATACGCAGTATTTT	CASNFSTNTDTQYF	-	-	14	TRBJ2-3	TRBV5-4
TGTGCCAGCAGAGAAGACAGGGCCGCCCATAGCCTCACCTCCAAGTGGACCCAGCATTTT	CASREDRAAHSLTSKWTQHF	many	TRBD1	20	TRBJ1-5	TRBV28
TGTGGCAGCAGCCGTACCCGAGACACCAACAATGAGCAGTTCTTT	CGSSRTRDTNNEQFF	-	-	15	TRBJ2-1	TRBV11-3
TGTGCCTGGAGTGTTGGGGGGCCCAAGGGCTATGGCTACACCTTC	CAWSVGGPKGYGYTF	many	-	15	TRBJ1-2	TRBV30
TGTGCCAGCAGTTCCGGACTAGCGAACACCCAGTACTTC	CASSSGLANTQYF	large	TRBD2	13	TRBJ2-5	TRBV6-2/TRBV6-3
TGTGCCAGCAGTTTACAGAGGGCGAGCAATAAGCAGTTCTTC	CASSLQRASNKQFF	few	-	14	TRBJ2-1	TRBV6-5
TGTGCCAGCGCTATGGTGGATAGCTCCTACAATGAGCAGTTCTTC	CASAMVDSSYNEQFF	-	-	15	TRBJ2-1	TRBV6-1
TGCGCCAGCAGCTGGGGGGGGACGTGGGATGAGCAGTTCTTC	CASSWGGTWDEQFF	many	TRBD2	14	TRBJ2-1	TRBV5-1
TGTGCCAGCAGTTCCGGGGTCGGGGTCGTCAACTATGGCTACACCTTC	CASSSGVGVVNYGYTF	medium-sized	-	16	TRBJ1-2	TRBV6-5
TGTGCCAGCAGCTTAGCTCAGGTCGTCCACGAGCAGTACTTC	CASSLAQVVHEQYF	-	-	14	TRBJ2-7	TRBV11-2
TGCGCCAGCAGCTTCTTTCCAGGGGACGCCGGGGAGCTGTTTTTT	CASSFFPGDAGELFF	-	-	15	TRBJ2-2	TRBV5-1
TGTGCCAGCAGCTTGGGACAGTTTGCTGGCGAGCAGTACTTC	CASSLGQFAGEQYF	many	TRBD1	14	TRBJ2-7	TRBV28